Sequencing of this TCR beta chain was carried out in a study of blood T cell repertoires in COVID-19. Study information: The United States, Italy and Spain provided the acute and convalescent COVID-19 samples.

This CDR3 contains 13 residues. V dropped 4 bases and J dropped 3; count of bases not matched to a gene: 0. CDR1 and CDR2 (germline): SEHNR, FQNEAQ (reference sequence). Cohort 3 recovery required two negative PCRs, clearance, or symptom resolution. The authors' processing: Estimated nucleated cell counts came from reference gene primer amplification. Libraries were prepared by immunoSEQ multiplex PCR; TCRdb keeps only in-frame clonotypes and omits some of them. The V and J calls and clone size were taken over from that table, and D and trimming were inferred from the DNA. This table has 220,000 or so clones, 84% appearing once.

The chain links TRBV7-9 to TRBJ1-2, with 9 bases identical to TRBD1. Sequenced sample: PBMCs or T cells enriched from blood (not recorded which). This sequence originates from a woman aged 40 to 50 who had recovered from COVID-19. Here the CDR3 reads CASSWDRDYGYTF. CDR3 bases: TGTGCCAGCAGCTGGGACAGGGACTATGGCTACACCTTC.